This record looks at one TCR beta chain sequence and its context. The data were taken from a study of blood T cell repertoires in COVID-19. The overall study: The United States, Italy and Spain provided the acute and convalescent COVID-19 samples. The analysed material was cDNA or gDNA that came from T cells, B-cell-depleted T cells, or PBMCs.

CDR3 length: 14 residues. The germline V gene has CDR1 SNHLY and CDR2 FYNNEI. V lost 5 bases and J 1 base, leaving 8 bases between the germline ends. In the original processing: Nucleated cell counts were estimated from reference gene primer amplification. The method was immunoSEQ multiplex PCR; TCRdb's version includes in-frame clones alone and lacks a portion of them. V, J and clone size derive from that table, while D and trimming were established from the DNA sequence. Seen here are 400,000 to 550,000 clones, roughly 91% observed once, and the top ten hold 4.3%. The chain recombines TRBV2 with TRBJ2-2; a weak D match, TRBD2 (5 bases). Sample: peripheral blood. The receptor comes from a woman in her twenties or thirties with acute or convalescent COVID-19. CDR3 DNA sequence: TGTGCCAGCAGTCGACGGGGGAACACCGGGGAGCTGTTTTTT. It codes for CASSRRGNTGELFF.